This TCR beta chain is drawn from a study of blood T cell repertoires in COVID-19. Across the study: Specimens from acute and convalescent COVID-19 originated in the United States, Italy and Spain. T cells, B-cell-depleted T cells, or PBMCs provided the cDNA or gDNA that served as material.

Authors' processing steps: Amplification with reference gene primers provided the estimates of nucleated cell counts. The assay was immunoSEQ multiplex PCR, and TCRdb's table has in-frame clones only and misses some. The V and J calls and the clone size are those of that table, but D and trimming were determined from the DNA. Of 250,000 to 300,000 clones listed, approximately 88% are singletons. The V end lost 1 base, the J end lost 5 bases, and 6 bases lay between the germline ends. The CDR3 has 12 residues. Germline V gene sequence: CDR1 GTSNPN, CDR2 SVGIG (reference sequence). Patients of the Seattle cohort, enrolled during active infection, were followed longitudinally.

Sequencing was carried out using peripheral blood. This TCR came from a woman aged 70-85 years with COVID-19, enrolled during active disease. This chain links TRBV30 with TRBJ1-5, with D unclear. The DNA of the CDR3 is TGTGCCTGGAGTGATAGATATCAGCCCCAGCATTTT. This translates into CAWSDRYQPQHF.